The 3 T cell receptor beta chains reported below all come from one sample, sequenced in a study of ipilimumab plus nivolumab after autologous stem cell transplantation. Clones were sequenced by immunoSEQ multiplex PCR, and TCRdb holds only the in-frame ones, with some missing. This sample carries some 45,000 clones, over 75% of them seen once, and the ten largest clones take about 0.88%. Sequencing used PBMCs, obtained in a trial of ipilimumab plus nivolumab as post-transplant consolidation. These receptors were collected from a male donor with multiple myeloma.

This chain links TRBV19 with TRBJ1-5, with D maybe TRBD1 (5 bases). The V gene lost 3 bases and the J gene lost 0 bases, with 15 bases spanning the gap. Per the germline V gene, CDR1 is LNHDA and CDR2 is SQIVND (reference sequence). CDR3 length: 17 residues. The CDR3 is CASSMGQFYLSNQPQHF. CDR3 nucleotides: TGTGCCAGTAGTATGGGGCAGTTCTACCTTAGCAATCAGCCCCAGCATTTT.

The chain links TRBV27 to TRBJ1-1; maybe TRBD1 (5 bases). Trimming left V 5 bases short and J 4 bases short, with 20 bases between. This CDR3 is built from 16 residues. Germline CDR1 and CDR2: MNHEY and SMNVEV (reference sequence). The CDR3 DNA follows: TGTGCCAGCAGTAATACATTAATGGGGGGGAGCACTGAAGCTTTCTTT. Its translation: CASSNTLMGGSTEAFF.

V usage is TRBV18 and J usage is TRBJ2-3; 7 positions match TRBD1. Losses at the gene ends were 3 bases for V and 1 base for J; bases not matched to a gene: 7. The CDR3 contains 16 residues. Germline CDR1 and CDR2: KGHSH and LQKENI. CDR3 region: CASSPQTGLGTDTQYF. The DNA of the CDR3 is TGTGCCAGCTCACCCCAGACAGGGCTTGGCACAGATACGCAGTATTTT.